This passage covers 18 T cell receptor beta chains from one sample sequenced in a study of CD8+ T cells in alopecia areata. cDNA prepared by RNA extraction and subsequent reverse transcription served as the template for sequencing. Produced via immunoSEQ multiplex PCR; TCRdb's table is partial and in-frame only. Altogether around 200,000 clones are present, approximately 55% being singletons, with the ten largest covering about 10%. Treatment indicated: oral pan-JAK inhibitor, 5-10 mg twice daily. The sequencing here drew on CD8+ T cells sorted from blood, taken at week 24, from a patient treated with tofacitinib. The receptors shown here come from a human donor with alopecia areata.

Worth noting for this clone: Other DNA sequences in this sample translate to the same CDR3. This sequence joins TRBV7-9 and TRBJ1-2; a weak D match, TRBD1 (5 bases). There are 12 residues in the CDR3. CDR1 and CDR2 from the germline V gene are SEHNR and FQNEAQ (reference sequence). Trimming cost V 1 base and J 6 bases, with 6 bases left between them. For the CDR3, the DNA is TGTGCCAGCAGCTTAGGCAGGGATGGCTACACCTTC. This codes for CASSLGRDGYTF.

The chain employs TRBV7-9 and TRBJ2-5; D is possibly TRBD2 (6 bases). With 5 bases removed from V and 2 bases from J, the gap between germline ends came to 15 bases. The CDR3 loop spans 15 amino acids. Per germline, CDR1 SEHNR and CDR2 FQNEAQ (reference sequence). CDR3 sequence (DNA): TGTGCCAGCAGCCCATGGACTGGGACTCAAGAGACCCAGTACTTC. It yields the protein CASSPWTGTQETQYF. The full variable domain, in which reference TRBV7-9 and TRBJ2-5 provide the parts outside the CDR3, is DTGVSQNPRHKITKRGQNVTFRCDPISEHNRLYWYRQTLGQGPEFLTYFQNEAQLEKSRLLSDRFSAERPKGSFSTLEIQRTEQGDSAMYLCASSPWTGTQETQYFGPGTRLLVL.

This chain links TRBV4-1 with TRBJ2-5, with TRBD2 matching over 7 bases. Germline-derived CDR1 and CDR2 are MGHRA and YSYEKL. The CDR3 extends over 18 amino acids. J lost 5 bases, V lost 0 bases, and 15 bases had no gene match. The CDR3 reads CASSQDLRLALKGETQYF. The CDR3, as DNA: TGCGCCAGCAGCCAAGACCTACGACTAGCTCTAAAGGGTGAGACCCAGTACTTC.

The V and J genes are TRBV7-2 and TRBJ2-1, with a possible D match to TRBD2 (5 bases). The CDR3 extends over 11 amino acids. Germline V gene data show CDR1 as SGHTA and CDR2 as FQGNSA. The V gene lost 1 base and the J gene lost 12 bases, with 7 bases spanning the gap. The CDR3 region has the DNA TGTGCCAGCAGCTTAGTGGAGGTGCAGTTCTTC. Its translation is CASSLVEVQFF.

The count of this clone is one. V is TRBV13 and J is TRBJ1-1, with D perhaps TRBD1 (6 bases). The CDR3 sequence is 13 residues long. The germline gives CDR1 PRHDT, CDR2 FYEKMQ (reference sequence). V lost 1 base, J lost 7 bases, and 10 bases lay in between. CDR3 region: CASSLAGELEAFF. CDR3 sequence (DNA): TGTGCCAGCAGCTTAGCAGGGGAACTTGAAGCTTTCTTT.

The sample holds a few counts of this clone. This chain links TRBV15 with TRBJ1-1; D call uncertain. There are 13 residues in the CDR3. The V end was cut by 0 bases, the J end by 1 base, with 3 bases between. Germline V CDR1 and CDR2: LNHNV, YYDKDF (reference sequence). The CDR3 sequence is CATSRDRNTEAFF. CDR3 coding DNA: TGTGCCACCAGCAGAGACAGGAACACTGAAGCTTTCTTT.

The rearrangement joins TRBV13 to TRBJ2-1; D is unclear. Per germline, CDR1 PRHDT and CDR2 FYEKMQ (reference sequence). V dropped 0 bases and J dropped 7 bases, with 7 bases sitting between them. This CDR3 spans 13 amino acids. The CDR3 coding sequence is TGTGCCAGCAGCTTAGGCTCCCGGAATGAGCAGTTCTTC. It codes for CASSLGSRNEQFF.

This clone has more than one count but fewer than ten. The chain employs TRBV13 and TRBJ2-3, with D possibly TRBD2 on 6 matching bases. Trimming cost V 5 bases and J 6 bases, with 9 bases left between them. The CDR3 length is 12 residues. Germline CDR1 is PRHDT and CDR2 is FYEKMQ (reference sequence). CDR3 region: CASSNREDTQYF. Here the CDR3 DNA reads TGTGCCAGCAGCAACCGGGAGGATACGCAGTATTTT. The full variable domain, its missing parts supplied by reference TRBV13 and TRBJ2-3, is AAGVIQSPRHLIKEKRETATLKCYPIPRHDTVYWYQQGPGQDPQFLISFYEKMQSDKGSIPDRFSAQQFSDYHSELNMSSLELGDSALYFCASSNREDTQYFGPGTRLTVL.

The CDR3 here is CAWARQGLYEQYF. CDR3 nucleotide sequence: TGTGCCTGGGCAAGACAGGGCCTCTACGAGCAGTACTTC. This chain uses TRBV30 with TRBJ2-7, with 7 bases aligning to TRBD1. This CDR3 is 13 amino acids long. V dropped 5 bases and J dropped 3; count of bases not matched to a gene: 7. CDR1 and CDR2 (germline): GTSNPN, SVGIG (reference sequence).

This clone has just a few counts. The V call is TRBV13, the J call TRBJ2-7, with 13 bases that match TRBD2. The CDR3 is 14 amino acids. Germline CDR1 and CDR2: PRHDT and FYEKMQ (reference sequence). V shed 5 bases, J shed 7 bases, and the junction held 5 bases outside the gene matches. CDR3 amino acids: CASSTGLAGREQYF. The CDR3 DNA reads TGTGCCAGCAGCACGGGACTAGCGGGGCGGGAGCAGTACTTC.

This clone is a singleton in its sample. The chain has TRBV4-1 and TRBJ2-7; D remains ambiguous. This CDR3 contains 13 residues. V lost 1 base and J lost 4, with 8 bases in between. CDR1 and CDR2 from the germline V gene are MGHRA and YSYEKL. CDR3 protein: CASSQVLGYEQYF. The CDR3 nucleotides are TGCGCCAGCAGCCAAGTCCTAGGGTACGAGCAGTACTTC.

This clone was observed a handful of times. The chain is built from TRBV7-2 and TRBJ2-1; possibly TRBD1 for D (5 bases). The CDR3 is 12 amino acids. Germline V CDR1 and CDR2: SGHTA, FQGNSA. The ends were cut back, 2 bases at V and 7 bases at J, with 6 bases in the middle. The CDR3 nucleotides read TGTGCCAGCAGCTTAAGGGGAAATGAGCAGTTCTTC. It is translated as CASSLRGNEQFF.

This sequence joins TRBV29-1 and TRBJ2-5, with 16 bases lining up with TRBD2. CDR1 is SQVTM and CDR2 is ANQGSEA in the germline V gene. V shed 6 bases, J shed 1 base, and the junction held 5 bases outside the gene matches. The CDR3 extends over 16 amino acids. The CDR3 DNA follows: TGCAGCGTCGGGACTAGCGGGGGGGTGGCCCAAGAGACCCAGTACTTC. Amino acids: CSVGTSGGVAQETQYF.

A note on this clone: At the DNA level, this CDR3 is encoded by other sequences in the same sample as well. The V gene is TRBV9, the J gene TRBJ2-7, with TRBD1 matching 8 bases. V was clipped by 0 bases and J by 2 bases; unmatched bases: 1. The CDR3 totals 14 residues. Germline V CDR1 and CDR2: SGDLS, YYNGEE. The CDR3 sequence is CASSVGTGTYEQYF. Written as DNA, the CDR3 is TGTGCCAGCAGCGTAGGGACAGGGACCTACGAGCAGTACTTC.

This chain joins TRBV5-1 and TRBJ2-7; D not resolved. The CDR3 runs 13 residues. Germline assignment: CDR1 SGHRS and CDR2 YFSETQ. V was shortened by 0 bases and J by 6 bases, with 10 bases between the two germline ends. CDR3 in DNA: TGCGCCAGCAGCTTGGATTATGGCGTCGAGCAGTACTTC. It yields the protein CASSLDYGVEQYF.

V usage is TRBV13 and J usage is TRBJ2-2; possibly TRBD1 for D (5 bases). The germline CDR1 and CDR2 sequences are PRHDT and FYEKMQ (reference sequence). This CDR3 has 15 amino acids. The V end lost 2 bases, the J end lost 6 bases, and 13 bases lay between the germline ends. The CDR3 coding sequence is TGTGCCAGCAGCTTACAAGCAGGGAAAGCCGGGGAGCTGTTTTTT. This gives the protein CASSLQAGKAGELFF.

The CDR3 nucleotides are TGTGCCAGCAGACAAGGAGGGGAGGCAGGCTCACCCCTCCACTTT. Its translation: CASRQGGEAGSPLHF. The V call is TRBV25-1, the J call TRBJ1-6, with D maybe TRBD1 (5 bases). CDR3 length: 15 amino acids. The V gene's germline CDR1 is MGHDK and CDR2 SYGVNS. The V end lost 6 bases, the J end lost 10 bases, and 19 bases lay between the germline ends.

This clone was detected only a few times. The chain has TRBV2 and TRBJ2-2; 8 nucleotides match TRBD1. This CDR3 has 18 amino acids. Germline lookup yields CDR1 SNHLY and CDR2 FYNNEI. Trimming removed 6 bases from V and 6 bases from J; junction bases left unmatched: 18. The CDR3 spells CASRLDRESPTISGELFF. The CDR3 bases are TGTGCCAGCAGATTGGACAGGGAATCTCCGACAATATCCGGGGAGCTGTTTTTT.